One and the same sample provided the 13 T cell receptor beta chains below, sequenced in a study of CD8+ T cells in alopecia areata. Extracted RNA was reverse transcribed, and the resulting cDNA served as sequencing template. Data came from immunoSEQ multiplex PCR; TCRdb stores just in-frame clones and leaves some out. The sample contains 150,000 to 200,000 clones, under 80% of which appear only once. Treatment defined: oral pan-JAK inhibitor, 5-10 mg twice daily. The sequences come from CD4+ T cells sorted from blood, collected around week 47, from a patient treated with tofacitinib. Every receptor here comes from a human donor with alopecia areata.

This clone has a handful of counts. The chain links TRBV5-6 to TRBJ2-4; maybe TRBD2 (5 bases). Trimming pared 0 bases from V and 0 bases from J, leaving 16 bases between. Germline CDR1 is SGHDT and CDR2 is YYEEEE. CDR3 length: 18 amino acids. This CDR3 reads CASSLGHLRGLAKNIQYF. CDR3 DNA: TGTGCCAGCAGCTTGGGTCATTTGAGAGGGCTAGCCAAAAACATTCAGTACTTC.

This chain links TRBV7-2 with TRBJ2-3, with a tentative D call TRBD1 (5 bases). Trimming pared 8 bases from V and 2 bases from J, leaving 14 bases between. The CDR3 runs to 14 residues. The germline CDR1 and CDR2 sequences are SGHTA and FQGNSA. The CDR3 protein is CASARTTLTDTQYF. Here the CDR3 DNA reads TGTGCCAGCGCCAGGACAACGCTCACAGATACGCAGTATTTT.

The chain recombines TRBV29-1 with TRBJ2-1; D tentatively fits TRBD1 or TRBD2 (5 bases each). The CDR3 runs to 16 residues. From germline, CDR1 is SQVTM and CDR2 ANQGSEA. The ends were cut back, 0 bases at V and 7 bases at J, with 19 bases in the middle. The chain's CDR3 is CSVEDPGRGITNEQFF. As DNA, the CDR3 is TGCAGCGTTGAAGATCCGGGACGGGGAATTACGAATGAGCAGTTCTTC.

The table lists this clone with a few counts. The gene calls are TRBV10-3 and TRBJ2-3; D call uncertain. This CDR3 region has 12 residues. Trimming took 2 bases from V and 4 from J, leaving 4 bases between them. Germline V gene lookup returns CDR1 ENHRY and CDR2 SYGVKD. The CDR3 sequence is CAISEAADTQYF. The CDR3 bases are TGTGCCATCAGTGAGGCCGCAGATACGCAGTATTTT.

In its sample, this clone was seen a few times. The chain employs TRBV28 and TRBJ1-6; 9 nucleotides match TRBD1. The CDR3 is made up of 14 amino acids. The V segment lost 6 bases and the J segment 11 bases; nucleotides outside the gene matches: 8. The germline CDR1 and CDR2 sequences are MDHEN and SYDVKM. CDR3 nucleotide sequence: TGTGCCAGCAGCCCGGGACAGGGAAGGACACCCCTCCACTTT. Protein product: CASSPGQGRTPLHF.

The table lists this clone with a few counts. The V gene is TRBV6-5, the J gene TRBJ1-1; TRBD1 aligns across 9 bases. Per germline, CDR1 MNHEY and CDR2 SVGAGI. The CDR3 consists of 15 residues. The ends lost 6 bases at V and 5 bases at J; junction bases unmatched: 10. CDR3 residues: CASRMTGGSATEAFF. As DNA, the CDR3 is TGTGCCAGCAGGATGACAGGGGGGTCCGCTACTGAAGCTTTCTTT.

The chain is built from TRBV29-1 and TRBJ1-1; D not resolved. Germline CDR1 and CDR2: SQVTM and ANQGSEA. The CDR3 loop spans 12 amino acids. Deletions cut 4 bases from V and 3 bases from J, with 9 bases between. The CDR3 region has the DNA TGCAGCGTTGGGGGTGTCCACACTGAAGCTTTCTTT. The encoded protein is CSVGGVHTEAFF. Using reference TRBV29-1 and TRBJ1-1 for the parts outside the CDR3, the full variable domain is SAVISQKPSRDICQRGTSLTIQCQVDSQVTMMFWYRQQPGQSLTLIATANQGSEATYESGFVIDKFPISRPNLTFSTLTVSNMSPEDSSIYLCSVGGVHTEAFFGQGTRLTVV.

As concerns this clone: Other nucleotide sequences from this sample produce the same CDR3. V is TRBV29-1 and J is TRBJ1-2; no clear D gene. This CDR3 spans 13 amino acids. Per the germline V gene, CDR1 is SQVTM and CDR2 is ANQGSEA. Trimming removed 5 bases from V and 0 bases from J, with 10 bases in between. The CDR3 region is CSVSGRANYGYTF. The CDR3 DNA sequence: TGCAGCGTTAGCGGCAGAGCTAACTATGGCTACACCTTC.

This clone was picked up many times. The genes are TRBV10-1 and TRBJ2-1; D is unresolved. Trimming removed 2 bases at V and 4 bases at J, with 9 bases between. The germline V gene encodes CDR1 WNHNN and CDR2 SYGVQD (reference sequence). The CDR3 runs to 14 residues. CDR3 in DNA: TGCGCCAGCAGTGAGGATCCAACTTACAATGAGCAGTTCTTC. Protein product: CASSEDPTYNEQFF.

The chain carries TRBV29-1 and TRBJ2-3, with D perhaps matching TRBD1 (6 bases). Germline V CDR1 and CDR2: SQVTM, ANQGSEA. The CDR3 has 12 residues. Trimming left V 7 bases short and J 2 bases short, with 10 bases between. In DNA, the CDR3 is TGCAGCGCGGACAGTAACACAGATACGCAGTATTTT. This codes for CSADSNTDTQYF.

The rearrangement uses TRBV30 and TRBJ1-1; 8 bases are a match to TRBD1. The CDR3 runs 13 residues. Per germline, CDR1 GTSNPN and CDR2 SVGIG (reference sequence). V lost 5 bases to trimming and J lost 0 bases; unmatched junction nucleotides: 2. The CDR3 reads CAWDRGMNTEAFF. CDR3 DNA sequence: TGTGCCTGGGACAGGGGAATGAACACTGAAGCTTTCTTT.

V usage is TRBV7-3 and J usage is TRBJ2-3; D remains unclear. The CDR3 length is 14 residues. Germline V gene lookup returns CDR1 SGHTA and CDR2 FQGTGA. V lost 5 bases and J 0 bases, leaving 9 bases between the germline ends. The CDR3 nucleotides are TGTGCCAGCAGCCCCGCGTCCAGCACAGATACGCAGTATTTT. This translates into CASSPASSTDTQYF.

Notes on this clone: In the same sample, other DNA sequences code for this CDR3. The chain couples TRBV9 to TRBJ1-6, with D perhaps matching TRBD1 (6 bases). CDR1 and CDR2 (germline): SGDLS, YYNGEE. The V end lost 0 bases, the J end lost 5 bases, and 6 bases lay between the germline ends. There are 14 residues in the CDR3. The CDR3 DNA sequence: TGTGCCAGCAGCGTAGACAGGGATAATTCACCCCTCCACTTT. As protein: CASSVDRDNSPLHF.